This section outlines one TCR beta chain sequence together with its context. Its cognate antigen is unknown. The data belong to a study of shared clonotypes between healthy human individuals. Study-wide results and limits: Deeper or shallower sequencing was expected to change how clonotypes are shared among donors. Sampling involved blood alone; tissue repertoires likely differ.

The CDR3 has 14 amino acids. Germline V gene lookup returns CDR1 MNHNS and CDR2 SASEGT. Trimming removed 4 bases from V and 0 bases from J, with 9 bases in between. Using immunoSEQ multiplex PCR, the repertoire was profiled, and TCRdb retains in-frame clones only, with some absent. The sample includes about 1,500,000 clones, roughly 95% of them seen just once. All participating donors were Caucasian adults from Nashville, Tennessee. The chain is built from TRBV6-1 and TRBJ1-1; unclear D gene. Sequenced: naive CD4+ T cells sorted from blood. Documented subset: CD45RA+ positively selected. The receptor was isolated from a man aged 30 to 45 in good health. CDR3 sequence: CASSGELMNTEAFF. CDR3 DNA: TGTGCCAGCAGTGGCGAGCTTATGAACACTGAAGCTTTCTTT.